This TCR beta chain was obtained from a study of shared clonotypes between healthy human individuals. Using immunoSEQ multiplex PCR, the repertoire was profiled, and TCRdb retains in-frame clones only, with some absent. The repertoire holds approximately 1.5 million clones, with less than 99% as singletons. With regard to this clone: Its antigen is currently unknown.

General study findings and limits: Across subsets, estimated richness was generally greater for naive than for memory populations. Few donors restricted represented genetic and exposure-history diversity.

Trimming removed 10 bases from V and 3 bases from J, with 14 bases in between. The CDR3 has 13 residues. Germline assignment: CDR1 ENHRY and CDR2 SYGVKD. Input material: naive CD4+ T cells sorted from blood. The subset was: CD45RA+ positively selected. This TCR derives from a man between 25 and 39 years old in good health. V and J are TRBV10-3 and TRBJ2-3, with D perhaps TRBD1 (6 bases). This chain's CDR3 is CATQGGVTDTQYF. The CDR3 DNA sequence: TGTGCCACGCAAGGGGGAGTAACAGATACGCAGTATTTT.